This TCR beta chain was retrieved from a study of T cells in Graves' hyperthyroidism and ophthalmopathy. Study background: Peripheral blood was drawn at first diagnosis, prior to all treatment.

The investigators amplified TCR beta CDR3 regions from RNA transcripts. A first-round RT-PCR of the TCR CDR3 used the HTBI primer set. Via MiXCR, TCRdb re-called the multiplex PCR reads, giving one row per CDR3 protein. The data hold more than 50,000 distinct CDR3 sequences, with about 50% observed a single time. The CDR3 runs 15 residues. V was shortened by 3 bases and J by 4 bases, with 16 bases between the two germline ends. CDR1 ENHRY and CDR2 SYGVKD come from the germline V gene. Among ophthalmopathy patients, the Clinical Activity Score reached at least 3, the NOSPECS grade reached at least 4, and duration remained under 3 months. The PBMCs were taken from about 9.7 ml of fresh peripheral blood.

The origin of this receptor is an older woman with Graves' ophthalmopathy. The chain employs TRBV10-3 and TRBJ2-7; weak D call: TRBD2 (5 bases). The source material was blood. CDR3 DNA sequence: TGTGCCATCAGTGATCTTCAGGAGGTTCGGTACGAGCAGTACTTC. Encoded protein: CAISDLQEVRYEQYF.